Listed below are T cell receptor beta chains from one sample, sequenced in a study of T-cell reconstitution after alpha-beta-depleted transplantation in children. A single record per CDR3 protein comes from TCRdb applying MiXCR to the PCR reads. This table has more than 15,000 distinct CDR3 sequences, roughly 12% appearing once. Sample: PBMCs, mostly from graft donor cells, taken 180 days after TCRalphabeta/CD19-depleted stem cell transplant. The receptors derive from a boy in the first two years of life who had a stem cell transplant for Wiskott-Aldrich syndrome, so the T cells may come from the graft donor. CDR3s include the opening cysteine and the closing phenylalanine or tryptophan. D genes are given only for firm matches. Expanded clones are given a class, and other clones once, few, many or no size at all.

d_call: .; j_call: TRBJ1-2; clone_size: many; v_call: TRBV6-1; cdr3_length: 16; cdr3_aa: CASRDFTGHYLYGYTF; cdr3_nt: TGTGCCAGCAGAGACTTTACAGGGCATTATCTCTATGGCTACACCTTC
d_call: .; j_call: TRBJ2-2; clone_size: many; v_call: TRBV7-8; cdr3_length: 14; cdr3_aa: CASSLDHDSGELFF; cdr3_nt: TGTGCCAGCAGCTTAGACCACGACAGCGGGGAGCTGTTTTTT
d_call: .; j_call: TRBJ2-1; clone_size: few; v_call: TRBV20-1; cdr3_length: 17; cdr3_aa: CSASPLSAGGTYNEQFF; cdr3_nt: TGCAGTGCCAGTCCTTTGAGCGCCGGGGGCACCTACAATGAGCAGTTCTTC
d_call: .; j_call: TRBJ1-2; clone_size: few; v_call: TRBV20-1; cdr3_length: 16; cdr3_aa: CSARDVFAGRGYGYTF; cdr3_nt: TGCAGTGCTAGAGATGTCTTTGCTGGCAGAGGCTATGGCTACACCTTC
d_call: .; j_call: TRBJ1-1; clone_size: many; v_call: TRBV6-1; cdr3_length: 13; cdr3_aa: CASSEGGGTEAFF; cdr3_nt: TGTGCCAGCAGTGAAGGAGGGGGCACTGAAGCTTTCTTT
d_call: TRBD2; j_call: TRBJ2-3; clone_size: many; v_call: TRBV11-2; cdr3_length: 17; cdr3_aa: CASSLRPKSGRPDTQYF; cdr3_nt: TGTGCCAGCAGCTTACGTCCAAAAAGCGGGAGGCCAGATACGCAGTATTTT
d_call: .; j_call: TRBJ1-6; clone_size: .; v_call: TRBV20-1; cdr3_length: 14; cdr3_aa: CSAKGDVGNSPLHF; cdr3_nt: TGCAGTGCTAAAGGAGACGTGGGTAATTCACCCCTCCACTTT
d_call: .; j_call: TRBJ1-5; clone_size: .; v_call: TRBV2; cdr3_length: 13; cdr3_aa: CASSEGPDQPQHF; cdr3_nt: TGTGCCAGCAGTGAGGGGCCGGATCAGCCCCAGCATTTT
d_call: TRBD2; j_call: TRBJ2-1; clone_size: .; v_call: TRBV4-2; cdr3_length: 18; cdr3_aa: CASSQAVRREGGLQGQFF; cdr3_nt: TGTGCCAGCAGCCAAGCGGTGAGGCGGGAGGGAGGCCTCCAGGGGCAGTTCTTC
d_call: .; j_call: TRBJ1-1; clone_size: .; v_call: TRBV7-9; cdr3_length: 17; cdr3_aa: CASSLSDLLGMNTEAFF; cdr3_nt: TGTGCCAGCAGCTTATCAGACCTGTTGGGGATGAACACTGAAGCTTTCTTT
d_call: .; j_call: TRBJ2-1; clone_size: .; v_call: TRBV18; cdr3_length: 13; cdr3_aa: CASSPPSINEQFF; cdr3_nt: TGTGCCAGCTCACCACCTTCAATTAATGAGCAGTTCTTC
d_call: .; j_call: TRBJ1-6; clone_size: many; v_call: TRBV25-1; cdr3_length: 13; cdr3_aa: CASSERGNSPLHF; cdr3_nt: TGTGCCAGCAGTGAAAGGGGAAATTCACCCCTCCACTTT
d_call: .; j_call: TRBJ1-1; clone_size: .; v_call: TRBV2; cdr3_length: 13; cdr3_aa: CASSEFWGTEAFF; cdr3_nt: TGTGCCAGCAGTGAATTCTGGGGGACTGAAGCTTTCTTT
d_call: .; j_call: TRBJ1-2; clone_size: many; v_call: TRBV11-2; cdr3_length: 14; cdr3_aa: CASSLEGGGHGYTF; cdr3_nt: TGTGCCAGCAGCTTAGAGGGTGGAGGGCATGGCTACACCTTC
d_call: TRBD1; j_call: TRBJ2-2; clone_size: many; v_call: TRBV20-1; cdr3_length: 15; cdr3_aa: CSARAGTVYTGELFF; cdr3_nt: TGCAGTGCTAGAGCAGGGACAGTCTACACCGGGGAGCTGTTTTTT
d_call: .; j_call: TRBJ2-5; clone_size: many; v_call: TRBV18; cdr3_length: 12; cdr3_aa: CASSPMGETQYF; cdr3_nt: TGTGCCAGCTCACCGATGGGAGAGACCCAGTACTTC
d_call: .; j_call: TRBJ2-3; clone_size: many; v_call: TRBV4-2; cdr3_length: 14; cdr3_aa: CASSQLRGADTQYF; cdr3_nt: TGTGCCAGCAGCCAGTTGAGAGGGGCAGATACGCAGTATTTT
d_call: .; j_call: TRBJ1-5; clone_size: few; v_call: TRBV4-2; cdr3_length: 15; cdr3_aa: CASSQVYGADQPQHF; cdr3_nt: TGTGCCAGCAGCCAAGTCTACGGAGCGGATCAGCCCCAGCATTTT
d_call: TRBD1; j_call: TRBJ1-6; clone_size: few; v_call: TRBV28; cdr3_length: 15; cdr3_aa: CASSLARGRGSPLHF; cdr3_nt: TGTGCCAGCAGTTTGGCTAGGGGGCGCGGTTCACCCCTCCACTTT
d_call: TRBD1; j_call: TRBJ1-2; clone_size: .; v_call: TRBV7-2; cdr3_length: 14; cdr3_aa: CASSPGGQGYGYTF; cdr3_nt: TGTGCCAGCAGCCCCGGCGGACAGGGCTATGGCTACACCTTC
d_call: TRBD1; j_call: TRBJ1-1; clone_size: few; v_call: TRBV20-1; cdr3_length: 13; cdr3_aa: CSATTWDREVAFF; cdr3_nt: TGCAGTGCTACCACGTGGGACAGGGAGGTAGCTTTCTTT
d_call: .; j_call: TRBJ2-6; clone_size: many; v_call: TRBV7-9; cdr3_length: 12; cdr3_aa: CASSLEANVLTF; cdr3_nt: TGTGCCAGCAGCTTAGAGGCCAACGTCCTGACTTTC
d_call: .; j_call: TRBJ2-5; clone_size: many; v_call: TRBV5-6; cdr3_length: 13; cdr3_aa: CASSLRTARDQYF; cdr3_nt: TGTGCCAGCAGCTTGCGGACAGCCCGAGACCAGTACTTC
d_call: .; j_call: TRBJ1-1; clone_size: many; v_call: TRBV7-8; cdr3_length: 15; cdr3_aa: CASSHLSGLNTEAFF; cdr3_nt: TGTGCCAGCAGCCACTTGAGTGGACTGAACACTGAAGCTTTCTTT
d_call: .; j_call: TRBJ2-1; clone_size: .; v_call: TRBV5-1; cdr3_length: 17; cdr3_aa: CASSFSRGPGVYNEQFF; cdr3_nt: TGCGCCAGCAGCTTTTCTAGAGGGCCGGGGGTATACAATGAGCAGTTCTTC
d_call: TRBD1; j_call: TRBJ2-7; clone_size: many; v_call: TRBV5-6; cdr3_length: 15; cdr3_aa: CASSPDRGVSNEQYF; cdr3_nt: TGTGCCAGCAGCCCGGACAGGGGAGTTTCGAACGAGCAGTACTTC
d_call: TRBD2; j_call: TRBJ2-1; clone_size: .; v_call: TRBV20-1; cdr3_length: 16; cdr3_aa: CSARRGTSGYYNEQFF; cdr3_nt: TGCAGTGCTAGGCGTGGGACTAGCGGATACTACAATGAGCAGTTCTTC
d_call: .; j_call: TRBJ2-7; clone_size: few; v_call: TRBV6-1; cdr3_length: 15; cdr3_aa: CASTRGSMGSYEQYF; cdr3_nt: TGTGCCAGCACCCGGGGCAGTATGGGCTCCTACGAGCAGTACTTC
d_call: TRBD1; j_call: TRBJ1-2; clone_size: few; v_call: TRBV14; cdr3_length: 17; cdr3_aa: CASSQGANRDRNYGYTF; cdr3_nt: TGTGCCAGCAGCCAAGGCGCCAACCGGGACAGAAACTATGGCTACACCTTC
d_call: .; j_call: TRBJ1-2; clone_size: few; v_call: TRBV20-1; cdr3_length: 10; cdr3_aa: CSASNYGYTF; cdr3_nt: TGCAGTGCTAGTAACTATGGCTACACCTTC
d_call: TRBD1; j_call: TRBJ2-7; clone_size: many; v_call: TRBV11-2; cdr3_length: 14; cdr3_aa: CASSYGQVTYEQYF; cdr3_nt: TGTGCCAGCAGCTACGGACAGGTAACCTACGAGCAGTACTTC
d_call: .; j_call: TRBJ2-7; clone_size: .; v_call: TRBV18; cdr3_length: 14; cdr3_aa: CASSPGDWHYEQYF; cdr3_nt: TGTGCCAGCTCACCCGGGGACTGGCACTACGAGCAGTACTTC
d_call: .; j_call: TRBJ2-7; clone_size: many; v_call: TRBV28; cdr3_length: 11; cdr3_aa: CASSSAYEQYF; cdr3_nt: TGTGCCAGCAGTTCTGCTTACGAGCAGTACTTC
d_call: .; j_call: TRBJ2-1; clone_size: many; v_call: TRBV5-6; cdr3_length: 16; cdr3_aa: CASSLATGVIHNEQFF; cdr3_nt: TGTGCCAGCAGCTTAGCTACGGGAGTCATCCACAATGAGCAGTTCTTC
d_call: .; j_call: TRBJ2-1; clone_size: many; v_call: TRBV20-1; cdr3_length: 15; cdr3_aa: CSARVKRESNNEQFF; cdr3_nt: TGCAGTGCTAGGGTAAAGAGGGAGTCGAACAATGAGCAGTTCTTC
d_call: .; j_call: TRBJ1-3; clone_size: .; v_call: TRBV28; cdr3_length: 15; cdr3_aa: CASSLQGTSGNTIYF; cdr3_nt: TGTGCCAGCAGTTTACAGGGTACCTCCGGAAACACCATATATTTT
d_call: .; j_call: TRBJ1-1; clone_size: many; v_call: TRBV3-1; cdr3_length: 12; cdr3_aa: CASSREWTEAFF; cdr3_nt: TGTGCCAGCAGCCGAGAATGGACTGAAGCTTTCTTT
d_call: .; j_call: TRBJ1-5; clone_size: many; v_call: TRBV7-8; cdr3_length: 15; cdr3_aa: CASSLSYPSRQPQHF; cdr3_nt: TGTGCCAGCAGCCTCAGTTATCCGTCGCGTCAGCCCCAGCATTTT
d_call: TRBD1; j_call: TRBJ1-5; clone_size: .; v_call: TRBV2; cdr3_length: 14; cdr3_aa: CASRRQGRNQPQHF; cdr3_nt: TGTGCCAGCAGGAGACAGGGGAGGAATCAGCCCCAGCATTTT
d_call: .; j_call: TRBJ2-7; clone_size: .; v_call: TRBV5-6; cdr3_length: 13; cdr3_aa: CASSILGVYEQYF; cdr3_nt: TGTGCCAGCAGCATATTAGGGGTCTACGAGCAGTACTTC
d_call: TRBD2; j_call: TRBJ2-7; clone_size: .; v_call: TRBV5-8; cdr3_length: 14; cdr3_aa: CASSLGLAVYEQYF; cdr3_nt: TGTGCCAGCAGCTTGGGACTAGCGGTCTACGAGCAGTACTTC
d_call: TRBD1; j_call: TRBJ1-1; clone_size: many; v_call: TRBV10-3; cdr3_length: 14; cdr3_aa: CAIISGQGSTEAFF; cdr3_nt: TGTGCCATCATATCAGGACAGGGGAGCACTGAAGCTTTCTTT
d_call: TRBD1; j_call: TRBJ2-6; clone_size: many; v_call: TRBV5-6; cdr3_length: 16; cdr3_aa: CASSLNRGTGANVLTF; cdr3_nt: TGTGCCAGCAGCTTAAACAGGGGAACTGGGGCCAACGTCCTGACTTTC
d_call: TRBD2; j_call: TRBJ2-3; clone_size: many; v_call: TRBV7-9; cdr3_length: 14; cdr3_aa: CASSWGTSEDTQYF; cdr3_nt: TGTGCCAGCAGCTGGGGGACTAGCGAGGATACGCAGTATTTT
d_call: TRBD1; j_call: TRBJ2-5; clone_size: .; v_call: TRBV3-1; cdr3_length: 15; cdr3_aa: CASSQTLTGRETQYF; cdr3_nt: TGTGCCAGCAGCCAAACCCTGACAGGGCGAGAGACCCAGTACTTC
d_call: .; j_call: TRBJ2-7; clone_size: few; v_call: TRBV7-2; cdr3_length: 14; cdr3_aa: CASSLLTVRDEQYF; cdr3_nt: TGTGCCAGCAGCTTATTGACAGTCCGAGACGAGCAGTACTTC